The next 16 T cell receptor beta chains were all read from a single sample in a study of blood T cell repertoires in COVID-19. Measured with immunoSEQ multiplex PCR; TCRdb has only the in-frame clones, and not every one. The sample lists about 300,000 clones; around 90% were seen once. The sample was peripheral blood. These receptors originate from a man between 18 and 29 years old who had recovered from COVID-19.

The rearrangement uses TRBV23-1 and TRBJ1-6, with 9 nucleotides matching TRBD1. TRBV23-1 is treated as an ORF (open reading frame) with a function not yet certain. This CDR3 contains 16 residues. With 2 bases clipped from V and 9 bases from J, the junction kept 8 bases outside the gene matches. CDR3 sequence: CASSQLRQGGGSPLHF. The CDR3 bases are TGCGCCAGCAGTCAACTTAGACAGGGGGGAGGTTCACCCCTCCACTTT.

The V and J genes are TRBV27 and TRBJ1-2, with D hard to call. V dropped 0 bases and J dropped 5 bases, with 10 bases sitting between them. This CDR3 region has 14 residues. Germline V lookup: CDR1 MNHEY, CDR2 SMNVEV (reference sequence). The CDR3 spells CASSLSPGGYGYTF. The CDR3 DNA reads TGTGCCAGCAGTTTATCCCCAGGAGGGTATGGCTACACCTTC.

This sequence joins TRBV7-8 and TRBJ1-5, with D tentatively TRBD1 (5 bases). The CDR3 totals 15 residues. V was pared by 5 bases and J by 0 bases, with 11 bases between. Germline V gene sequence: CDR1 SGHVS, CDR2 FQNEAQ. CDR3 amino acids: CASSGGVNSNQPQHF. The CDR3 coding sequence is TGTGCCAGCAGCGGGGGGGTAAATAGCAATCAGCCCCAGCATTTT.

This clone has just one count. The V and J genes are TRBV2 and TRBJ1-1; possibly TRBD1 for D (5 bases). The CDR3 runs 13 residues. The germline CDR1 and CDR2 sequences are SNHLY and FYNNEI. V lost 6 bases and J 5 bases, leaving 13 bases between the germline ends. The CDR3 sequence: CASSLAGGTEAFF. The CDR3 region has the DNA TGTGCCAGCAGCCTAGCCGGGGGAACTGAAGCTTTCTTT.

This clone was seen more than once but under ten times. The CDR3, as DNA: TGTGCCAGCAGTTTAAACGACAAGTATGGCTACACCTTC. Translation gives CASSLNDKYGYTF. This chain links TRBV12-3 or TRBV12-4 with TRBJ1-2, with D unclear. Trimming removed 2 bases at V and 5 bases at J, with 9 bases between. The CDR3 has 13 residues.

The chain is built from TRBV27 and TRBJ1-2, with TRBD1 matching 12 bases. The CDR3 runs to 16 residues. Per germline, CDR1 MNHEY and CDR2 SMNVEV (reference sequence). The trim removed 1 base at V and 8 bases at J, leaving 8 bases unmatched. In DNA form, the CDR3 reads TGTGCCAGCAGTTTATGGCCGGGACAGGGGGCGCAGGGCTACACCTTC. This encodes CASSLWPGQGAQGYTF.

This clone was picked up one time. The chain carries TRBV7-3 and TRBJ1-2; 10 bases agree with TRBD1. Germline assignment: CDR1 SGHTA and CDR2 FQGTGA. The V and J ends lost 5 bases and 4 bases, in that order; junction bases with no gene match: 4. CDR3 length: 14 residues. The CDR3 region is CASSRTGGGYGYTF. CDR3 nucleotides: TGTGCCAGCAGCCGGACAGGGGGTGGCTATGGCTACACCTTC.

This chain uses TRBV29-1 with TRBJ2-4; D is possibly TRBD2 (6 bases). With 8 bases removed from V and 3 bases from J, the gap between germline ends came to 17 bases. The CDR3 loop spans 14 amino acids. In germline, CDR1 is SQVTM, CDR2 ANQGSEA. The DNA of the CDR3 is TGCAGCACGGAGGCTTGGAGGGGCAAAAACATTCAGTACTTC. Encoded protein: CSTEAWRGKNIQYF.

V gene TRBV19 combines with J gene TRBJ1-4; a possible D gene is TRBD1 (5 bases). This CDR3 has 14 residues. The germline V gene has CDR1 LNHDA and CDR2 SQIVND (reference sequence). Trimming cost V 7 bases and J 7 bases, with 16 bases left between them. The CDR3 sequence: CASNKPDSSEKLFF. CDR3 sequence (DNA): TGTGCCAGTAACAAACCCGACAGTAGTGAAAAACTGTTTTTT.

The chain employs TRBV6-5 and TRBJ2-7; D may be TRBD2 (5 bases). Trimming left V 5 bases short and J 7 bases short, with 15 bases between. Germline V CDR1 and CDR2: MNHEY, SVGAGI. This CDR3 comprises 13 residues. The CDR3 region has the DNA TGTGCCAGCAGTCCCGAGGGTCCATCGGAGCAGTACTTC. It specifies CASSPEGPSEQYF.

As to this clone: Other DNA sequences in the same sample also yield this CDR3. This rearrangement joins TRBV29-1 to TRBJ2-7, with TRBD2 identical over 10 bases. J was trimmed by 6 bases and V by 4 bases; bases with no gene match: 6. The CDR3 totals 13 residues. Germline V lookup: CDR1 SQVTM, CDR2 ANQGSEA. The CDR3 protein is CSVVAGGPSEQYF. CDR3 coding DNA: TGCAGCGTTGTAGCGGGAGGCCCCTCCGAGCAGTACTTC.

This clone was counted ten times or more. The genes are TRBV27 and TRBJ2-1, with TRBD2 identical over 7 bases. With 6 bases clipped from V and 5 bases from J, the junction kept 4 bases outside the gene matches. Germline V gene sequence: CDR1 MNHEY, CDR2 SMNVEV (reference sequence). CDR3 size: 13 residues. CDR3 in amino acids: CASRSGLDNEQFF. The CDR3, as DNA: TGTGCCAGCAGATCCGGACTAGACAATGAGCAGTTCTTC.

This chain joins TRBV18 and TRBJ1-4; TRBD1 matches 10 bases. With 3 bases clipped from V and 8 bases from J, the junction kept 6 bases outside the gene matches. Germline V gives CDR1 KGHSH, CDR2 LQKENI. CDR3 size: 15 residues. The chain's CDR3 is CASSPRTGGKEKLFF. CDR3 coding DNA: TGTGCCAGCTCACCGCGGACAGGGGGAAAGGAAAAACTGTTTTTT.

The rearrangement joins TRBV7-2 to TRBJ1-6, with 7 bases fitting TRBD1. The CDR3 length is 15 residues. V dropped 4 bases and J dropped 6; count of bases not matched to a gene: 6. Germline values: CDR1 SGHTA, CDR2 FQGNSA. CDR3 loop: CASSSVGTANSPLHF. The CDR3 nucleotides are TGTGCCAGCAGCTCAGTCGGGACAGCTAATTCACCCCTCCACTTT.

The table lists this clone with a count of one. The CDR3 DNA reads TGTGCCAGTAGTATACGGTGGGGCGGGAGTACAGATGAGCAGTTCTTC. The encoded protein is CASSIRWGGSTDEQFF. V usage is TRBV19 and J usage is TRBJ2-1; 7 nucleotides match TRBD2. The CDR3 extends over 16 amino acids. J lost 8 bases, V lost 2 bases, and 12 bases had no gene match. Germline CDR1 is LNHDA and CDR2 is SQIVND (reference sequence).

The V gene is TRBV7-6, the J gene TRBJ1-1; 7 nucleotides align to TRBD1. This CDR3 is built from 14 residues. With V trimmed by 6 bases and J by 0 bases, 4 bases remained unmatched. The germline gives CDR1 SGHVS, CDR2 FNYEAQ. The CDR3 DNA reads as TGTGCCAGCAGTTTACAGGGGTTGAACACTGAAGCTTTCTTT. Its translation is CASSLQGLNTEAFF.